One TCR beta chain is described in this entry. Germline lookup yields CDR1 LNHDA and CDR2 SQIVND (reference sequence). The V and J ends lost 4 bases and 0 bases respectively, with 16 bases between them. The CDR3 totals 16 residues. The sample belongs to a study of blood T cell repertoires in COVID-19. Study information: Specimens from acute and convalescent COVID-19 originated in the United States, Italy and Spain. Sources were T cells, B-cell-depleted T cells, or PBMCs; the material itself was cDNA or gDNA.

In the original workflow: Quantification of nucleated cells was approximated via reference gene primer amplification. Only in-frame clones appear in the TCRdb table, and some are missing; sequencing was by immunoSEQ multiplex PCR. Clone size and V and J calls were adopted from that table, with D and trimming inferred from the DNA. The sample contains over 100,000 clones, around 88% of which appear only once. The sequence derives from a man in his fifties with acute or convalescent COVID-19. The sequenced sample consisted of peripheral blood. The V gene is TRBV19, the J gene TRBJ2-7; D remains ambiguous. The CDR3 loop reads CASSTRMVFSSYEQYF. In DNA, the CDR3 is TGTGCCAGTAGTACCCGTATGGTGTTCAGCTCCTACGAGCAGTACTTC.